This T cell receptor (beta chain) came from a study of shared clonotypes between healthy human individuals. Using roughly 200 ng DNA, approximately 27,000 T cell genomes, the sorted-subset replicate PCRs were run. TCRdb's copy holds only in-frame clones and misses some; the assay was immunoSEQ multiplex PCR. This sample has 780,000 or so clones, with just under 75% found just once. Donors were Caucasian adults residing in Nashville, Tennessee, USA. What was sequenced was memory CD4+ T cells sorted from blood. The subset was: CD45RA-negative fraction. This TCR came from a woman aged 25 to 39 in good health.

The CDR3 sequence: CASSTWTTDTQYF. CDR3 coding DNA: TGTGCCAGCAGCACCTGGACCACAGATACGCAGTATTTT. The chain is built from TRBV7-8 and TRBJ2-3, with D unclear. V shed 5 bases and J shed 2 bases, with 8 bases lying between them. CDR3 length: 13 residues. Germline values: CDR1 SGHVS, CDR2 FQNEAQ.